This T cell receptor (beta chain) is drawn from a study of a mutant IDH1 vaccine in newly diagnosed glioma. Germline assignment: CDR1 KGHSH and CDR2 LQKENI. This CDR3 has 14 residues. V was cut by 0 bases and J by 7 bases, with 10 bases left in between. The time point: baseline, week 1 (first vaccination visit). Described treatment: pre-vaccination baseline after standard-of-care therapy. Assay used: immunoSEQ multiplex PCR; TCRdb lists only in-frame clones, some missing. This repertoire shows under 90,000 clones, 79% found once; its top ten account for about 7.5%. This sequence originates from a man aged 50 to 59 with glioma. The rearrangement uses TRBV18 and TRBJ1-5; D is ambiguous. The material sequenced was PBMCs, taken from a glioma patient treated with radiotherapy, temozolomide or both. The DNA for the CDR3 is TGTGCCAGCTCACCACCGGAGGGTTTCCAGCCCCAGCATTTT. Protein product: CASSPPEGFQPQHF. The whole variable domain, filled in from reference TRBV18 and TRBJ1-5, reads NAGVMQNPRHLVRRRGQEARLRCSPMKGHSHVYWYRQLPEEGLKFMVYLQKENIIDESGMPKERFSAEFPKEGPSILRIQQVVRGDSAAYFCASSPPEGFQPQHFGDGTRLSIL.